These 8 T cell receptor beta chains were all obtained from the same sample, sequenced in a study of T cells in Graves' hyperthyroidism and ophthalmopathy. RNA transcripts gave rise to amplified TCR beta CDR3 regions. The HTBI primer set served for first-round RT-PCR of the TCR CDR3. TCRdb itself ran the multiplex PCR reads through MiXCR, one entry per CDR3 protein. The table lists about half a million distinct CDR3 sequences, 22% of them singletons. What was sequenced was blood. The receptors stem from a woman aged 70-85 years with Graves' ophthalmopathy.

The J gene is TRBJ1-2, the V gene TRBV7-9; D is unresolved. Germline V gene sequence: CDR1 SEHNR, CDR2 FQNEAQ (reference sequence). This CDR3 is 13 amino acids long. The CDR3 sequence is CASQEGPNYGYTF. DNA for the CDR3: TGTGCTTCACAAGAAGGACCTAACTATGGCTACACCTTC.

With regard to this clonotype: This clone may be a read error of a much larger clone one base away. This chain uses TRBV27 with TRBJ1-1; 7 nucleotides agree with TRBD1. This CDR3 contains 15 residues. The germline CDR1 and CDR2 sequences are MNHEY and SMNVEV (reference sequence). In nucleotides, the CDR3 is TGTGCCGGCAGCCGTAGACAGGGTCAAATTCCTGAAGCTTTCTTT. It specifies CAGSRRQGQIPEAFF.

This clonotype was seen a handful of times. V gene TRBV28 combines with J gene TRBJ1-1, with a tentative D call TRBD1 (6 bases). The CDR3 covers 13 residues. The germline V gene encodes CDR1 MDHEN and CDR2 SYDVKM. Trimming stripped 7 bases from V and 11 bases from J, with 20 bases between. The CDR3 loop is CASILTRGAGAFF. The CDR3 DNA sequence: TGTGCCAGCATCCTAACTAGGGGGGCCGGGGCTTTCTTT.

The genes are TRBV27 and TRBJ2-6, with TRBD1 identical over 8 bases. This CDR3 contains 17 residues. Germline CDR1 is MNHEY and CDR2 is SMNVEV (reference sequence). The V segment lost 6 bases and the J segment 0 bases; nucleotides outside the gene matches: 7. CDR3 sequence reads: CASRPTGTGSGANVLTF. For the CDR3, the DNA is TGTGCCAGCAGACCCACCGGGACAGGCTCTGGGGCCAACGTCCTGACTTTC. The full variable domain, in which reference TRBV27 and TRBJ2-6 provide the parts outside the CDR3, is EAQVTQNPRYLITVTGKKLTVTCSQNMNHEYMSWYRQDPGLGLRQIYYSMNVEVTDKGDVPEGYKVSRKEKRNFPLILESPSPNQTSLYFCASRPTGTGSGANVLTFGAGSRLTVL.

This rearrangement joins TRBV4-2 to TRBJ2-5, with a possible D match to TRBD2 (5 bases). The CDR3 contains 14 residues. V lost 5 bases and J lost 6, with 16 bases in between. The germline V gene has CDR1 LGHNA and CDR2 YNFKEQ. DNA of the CDR3: TGTGCCAGCAGCTCGGGGAGCGTGCGTAAGACCCAGTACTTC. Translation gives CASSSGSVRKTQYF.

Note on this clonotype: The junction differs from germline at one of its ends, possibly a read error. This rearrangement joins TRBV5-1 to TRBJ2-5; the D is unclear. This CDR3 comprises 15 residues. Germline lookup yields CDR1 SGHRS and CDR2 YFSETQ. CDR3: CTSSPPEPIQETQYF. CDR3 nucleotide sequence: TGCACCAGCAGCCCCCCGGAGCCGATCCAAGAGACCCAGTACTTC.

V is TRBV28 and J is TRBJ1-3; D not certain. Trimming removed 6 bases at V and 0 bases at J, with 9 bases between. CDR1 and CDR2 (germline): MDHEN, SYDVKM. The CDR3 totals 14 residues. CDR3 amino acids: CASSYVSSGNTIYF. CDR3 DNA: TGTGCCAGCAGCTACGTCAGCTCTGGAAACACCATATATTTT.

This clonotype was seen many times. The chain recombines TRBV7-2 with TRBJ2-5; 7 bases are a match to TRBD2. Germline-derived CDR1 and CDR2 are SGHTA and FQGNSA. The trim removed 1 base at V and 5 bases at J, leaving 7 bases unmatched. The CDR3 has 15 residues. The CDR3 DNA follows: TGTGCCAGCAGCTTAGGCGGCGGGAGACGGGAGACCCAGTACTTC. This translates into CASSLGGGRRETQYF.